This TCR beta chain is drawn from a study of OX40 agonist ivuxolimab in advanced cancers. In the study overall: Across the patients, intravenous ivuxolimab was delivered every 2 weeks at 0.01 to 10 mg/kg. Of the participants, approximately 40% had some prior anti-PD-1, anti-PD-L1 or anti-CTLA-4 therapy, which was allowed.

Using immunoSEQ multiplex PCR, the repertoire was profiled, and TCRdb retains in-frame clones only, with some absent. In the table there are approximately 70,000 clones, more than 70% of which are singletons. Study-wide findings and caveats: Low levels of normalized T-cell clonal expansion also appeared in some nonresponders. What antigens the expanded peripheral T cells recognized was never established.

This clone was counted once. Its specificity is unknown. Trimming stripped 3 bases from V and 2 bases from J, with 13 bases between. The CDR3 totals 15 residues. Per germline, CDR1 SGHRS and CDR2 YFSETQ. This chain links TRBV5-1 with TRBJ2-3, with D perhaps TRBD1 or TRBD2 (5 bases each). Sample: CD4+ or CD8+ T cells sorted from blood, taken in a trial of the OX40 agonist ivuxolimab. This TCR came from an adult with an advanced solid tumor such as melanoma, head and neck, liver or kidney cancer. CDR3 sequence reads: CASSSGGDHTDTQYF. In DNA, the CDR3 is TGCGCCAGCAGCTCGGGTGGGGACCACACAGATACGCAGTATTTT.